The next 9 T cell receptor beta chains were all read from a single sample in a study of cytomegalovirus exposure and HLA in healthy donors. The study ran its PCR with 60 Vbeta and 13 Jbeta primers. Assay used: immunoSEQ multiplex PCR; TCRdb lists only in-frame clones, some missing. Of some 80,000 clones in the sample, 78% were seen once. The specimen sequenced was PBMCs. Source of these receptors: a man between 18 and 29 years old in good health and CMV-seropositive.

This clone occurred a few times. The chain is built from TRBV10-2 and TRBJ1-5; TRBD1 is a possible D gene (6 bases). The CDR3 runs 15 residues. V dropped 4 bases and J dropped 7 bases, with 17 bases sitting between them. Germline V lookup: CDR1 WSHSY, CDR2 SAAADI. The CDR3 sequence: CASSGSGGEEQPQHF. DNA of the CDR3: TGCGCCAGCAGTGGTTCGGGGGGCGAGGAGCAGCCCCAGCATTTT.

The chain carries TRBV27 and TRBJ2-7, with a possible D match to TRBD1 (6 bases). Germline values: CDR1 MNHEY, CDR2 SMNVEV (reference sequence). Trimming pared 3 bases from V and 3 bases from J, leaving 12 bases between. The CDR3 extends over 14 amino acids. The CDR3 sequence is CASSFGTSVYEQYF. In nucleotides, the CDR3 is TGTGCCAGCAGTTTCGGGACATCTGTCTACGAGCAGTACTTC.

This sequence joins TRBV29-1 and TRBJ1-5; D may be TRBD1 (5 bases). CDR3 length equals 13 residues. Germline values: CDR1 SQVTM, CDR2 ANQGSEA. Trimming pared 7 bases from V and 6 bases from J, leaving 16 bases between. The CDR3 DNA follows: TGCAGCGCCCGGGGCGGGGGAGGTCAGCCCCAGCATTTT. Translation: CSARGGGGQPQHF.

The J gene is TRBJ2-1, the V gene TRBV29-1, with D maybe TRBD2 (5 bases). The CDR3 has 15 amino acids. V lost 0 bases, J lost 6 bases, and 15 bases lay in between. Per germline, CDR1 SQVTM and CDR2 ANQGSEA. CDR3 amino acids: CSVEDSSGYGNEQFF. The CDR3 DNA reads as TGCAGCGTTGAAGATTCAAGCGGATACGGCAATGAGCAGTTCTTC.

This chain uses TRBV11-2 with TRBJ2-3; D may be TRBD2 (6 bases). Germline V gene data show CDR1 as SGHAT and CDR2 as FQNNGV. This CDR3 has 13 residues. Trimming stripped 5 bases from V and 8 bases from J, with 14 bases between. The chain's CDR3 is CASSHGTGVTQYF. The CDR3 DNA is TGTGCCAGCAGCCACGGGACGGGGGTTACGCAGTATTTT.

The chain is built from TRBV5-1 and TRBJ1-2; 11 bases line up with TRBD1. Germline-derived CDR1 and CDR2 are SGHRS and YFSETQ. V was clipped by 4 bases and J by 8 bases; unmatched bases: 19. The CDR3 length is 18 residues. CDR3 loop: CASSDPSQGTGGGRGYTF. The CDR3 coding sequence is TGCGCCAGCAGCGACCCAAGCCAGGGGACAGGGGGAGGACGAGGCTACACCTTC.

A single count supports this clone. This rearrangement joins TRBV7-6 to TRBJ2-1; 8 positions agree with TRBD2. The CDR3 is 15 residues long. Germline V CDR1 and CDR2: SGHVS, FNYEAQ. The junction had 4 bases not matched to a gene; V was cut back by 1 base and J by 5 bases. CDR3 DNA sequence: TGTGCCAGCAGCTTAGAGCGGGAGTTCCACAATGAGCAGTTCTTC. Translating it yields CASSLEREFHNEQFF.

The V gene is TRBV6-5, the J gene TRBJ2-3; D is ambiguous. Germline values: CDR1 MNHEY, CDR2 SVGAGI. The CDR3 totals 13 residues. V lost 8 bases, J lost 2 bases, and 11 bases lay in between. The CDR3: CASRRLPTDTQYF. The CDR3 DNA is TGTGCCAGCCGTCGACTTCCCACAGATACGCAGTATTTT.

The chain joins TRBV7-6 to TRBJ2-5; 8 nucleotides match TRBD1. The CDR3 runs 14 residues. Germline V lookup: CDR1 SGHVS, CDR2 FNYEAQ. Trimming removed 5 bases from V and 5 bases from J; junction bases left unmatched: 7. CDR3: CASSPGGGGETQYF. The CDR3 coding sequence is TGTGCCAGCAGCCCAGGGGGCGGAGGGGAGACCCAGTACTTC.